A selection of T cell receptor beta chains follows, all from one sample in a study of shared clonotypes between healthy human individuals. Sequencing was performed with immunoSEQ multiplex PCR; in TCRdb, only in-frame clones are kept and a portion is missing. The sample includes 1,400,000 or so clones, less than 99% of them seen just once. Sequencing used naive CD4+ T cells sorted from blood. The receptors were sampled from a man aged 30 to 45 in good health. CDR3s include the opening cysteine and the closing phenylalanine or tryptophan. The order of the fields is clone size, D gene, V gene, J gene, CDR3 protein, CDR3 DNA. The D gene is left open where the match is weak. Size is stated for part of the rows, as once, few or many counts, or as a class when the clone is expanded.

-	-	TRBV29-1	TRBJ2-2	CSVYRGGTGELFF	TGCAGCGTCTACAGGGGAGGCACCGGGGAGCTGTTTTTT
-	-	TRBV19	TRBJ1-2	CASSIAPRGYGYTF	TGTGCCAGTAGTATAGCCCCAAGGGGCTATGGCTACACCTTC
-	-	TRBV29-1	TRBJ1-1	CSVEGRGGVGTEAFF	TGCAGCGTTGAAGGCAGGGGCGGGGTGGGGACTGAAGCTTTCTTT
-	-	TRBV5-4	TRBJ1-1	CASRPTLNTEAFF	TGTGCCAGCAGACCTACGCTGAACACTGAAGCTTTCTTT
-	TRBD2	TRBV5-1	TRBJ2-7	CASSLAPSGDTYEQYF	TGCGCCAGCAGCTTGGCGCCTAGCGGGGATACCTACGAGCAGTACTTC
-	-	TRBV9	TRBJ2-2	CASSVATLATTGELFF	TGTGCCAGCAGCGTAGCTACACTAGCCACCACCGGGGAGCTGTTTTTT
-	TRBD1	TRBV7-6	TRBJ2-5	CASSLDRGETQYF	TGTGCCAGCAGCTTGGACAGGGGAGAGACCCAGTACTTC
once	-	TRBV18	TRBJ2-7	CASSSRTGRASYEQYF	TGTGCCAGCTCCTCCCGGACAGGGAGGGCCTCCTACGAGCAGTACTTC
-	TRBD2	TRBV5-1	TRBJ2-1	CASSLASLAGGNEQFF	TGCGCCAGCAGCTTGGCTAGCCTAGCGGGAGGGAATGAGCAGTTCTTC
-	-	TRBV25-1	TRBJ2-2	CASSEFYTGELFF	TGTGCCAGCAGTGAATTTTACACCGGGGAGCTGTTTTTT
-	-	TRBV7-2	TRBJ1-1	CASSFTAQNTEAFF	TGTGCCAGCAGCTTTACCGCGCAGAACACTGAAGCTTTCTTT
-	TRBD2	TRBV5-1	TRBJ2-4	CASSPQAGLAKNIQYF	TGCGCCAGCAGCCCGCAAGCGGGGCTAGCCAAAAACATTCAGTACTTC
-	-	TRBV5-1	TRBJ2-5	CASSLEGQQETQYF	TGCGCCAGCAGCTTGGAAGGACAGCAAGAGACCCAGTACTTC
-	-	TRBV11-2	TRBJ2-7	CASSLGILRNSYEQYF	TGTGCCAGCAGCTTAGGGATTTTGAGGAACTCCTACGAGCAGTACTTC
-	TRBD2	TRBV18	TRBJ2-1	CASSPAGLAGENEQFF	TGTGCCAGCTCACCTGCGGGACTAGCGGGCGAAAATGAGCAGTTCTTC
-	-	TRBV15	TRBJ2-5	CATSTRSIETQYF	TGTGCCACCAGTACGAGGAGTATTGAGACCCAGTACTTC
-	-	TRBV29-1	TRBJ2-7	CSVADTLYEQYF	TGCAGCGTTGCCGACACTCTCTACGAGCAGTACTTC
-	-	TRBV5-1	TRBJ2-1	CASTLESGSYNEQFF	TGCGCCAGCACCCTGGAATCGGGGTCCTACAATGAGCAGTTCTTC
-	-	TRBV7-6	TRBJ2-3	CASSPQPSRIGADTQYF	TGTGCCAGCAGCCCCCAGCCTAGCCGCATTGGCGCAGATACGCAGTATTTT
-	TRBD1	TRBV2	TRBJ2-1	CASKKETGVGNEQFF	TGTGCCAGCAAGAAAGAGACAGGGGTGGGGAATGAGCAGTTCTTC
-	-	TRBV5-1	TRBJ2-3	CASSLDGDRDTQYF	TGCGCCAGCAGCTTAGACGGAGATAGGGATACGCAGTATTTT
once	TRBD1	TRBV6-1	TRBJ2-1	CASPRQGSYNEQFF	TGTGCCAGCCCCCGACAGGGCTCCTACAATGAGCAGTTCTTC
-	-	TRBV5-5	TRBJ2-3	CASSSIAVSTDTQYF	TGTGCCAGCAGCTCGATAGCAGTTAGCACAGATACGCAGTATTTT
-	TRBD2	TRBV7-7	TRBJ2-7	CASSLGLAGEQYF	TGTGCTAGCAGCCTGGGACTAGCGGGAGAGCAGTACTTC
once	TRBD1	TRBV20-1	TRBJ2-7	CSARQGNEQYF	TGCAGTGCTCGACAGGGTAACGAGCAGTACTTC
-	TRBD1	TRBV7-2	TRBJ1-5	CASANHAGGLQPQHF	TGTGCCAGTGCGAACCATGCAGGGGGCTTGCAGCCCCAGCATTTT
-	-	TRBV5-6	TRBJ1-1	CASSFAQAALNTEAFF	TGTGCCAGCAGCTTTGCACAGGCGGCCTTGAACACTGAAGCTTTCTTT